These 25 T cell receptor beta chains were all obtained from the same sample, sequenced in a study of blood T cell repertoires in COVID-19. Sequencing was performed with immunoSEQ multiplex PCR; in TCRdb, only in-frame clones are kept and a portion is missing. The sample lists about 130,000 clones, approximately 78% occurring once. The sample comprised PBMCs or T cells enriched from blood (not recorded which). The receptors were gathered from a woman aged 45-65 years who had recovered from COVID-19.

The chain joins TRBV28 to TRBJ1-2, with 7 bases matching TRBD1. Losses at the gene ends were 5 bases for V and 7 bases for J; bases not matched to a gene: 4. CDR3 size: 12 residues. The germline CDR1 and CDR2 sequences are MDHEN and SYDVKM. CDR3 region: CASSGQGVGYTF. In nucleotides, the CDR3 is TGTGCCAGCAGTGGCCAGGGGGTTGGCTACACCTTC.

The V call is TRBV10-1, the J call TRBJ2-1, with D possibly matching TRBD1 (6 bases). Germline-derived CDR1 and CDR2 are WNHNN and SYGVQD (reference sequence). This CDR3 region has 17 residues. V was trimmed by 4 bases and J by 0 bases, leaving 16 bases between them. CDR3 in DNA: TGCGCCAGCAGTGGTCGAAGCGGACAGAGCTCCTACAATGAGCAGTTCTTC. It yields the protein CASSGRSGQSSYNEQFF.

The rearrangement joins TRBV5-4 to TRBJ1-2; 9 positions match TRBD1. The V segment lost 3 bases and the J segment 5 bases; nucleotides outside the gene matches: 5. There are 14 residues in the CDR3. The germline V gene has CDR1 SGHNT and CDR2 YYREEE (reference sequence). CDR3 nucleotide sequence: TGTGCCAGCAGCTCTCAGGACAGGGGATATGGCTACACCTTC. This sequence encodes CASSSQDRGYGYTF.

This rearrangement joins TRBV6-4 to TRBJ1-5; tentative D call: TRBD1 (6 bases). The CDR3 is 15 amino acids. Looked up from germline, CDR1 is MRHNA and CDR2 is SNTAGT. Trimming shortened V by 6 bases and J by 3 bases, and 15 bases separated the two germline ends. The chain's CDR3 is CASRIGQFNNQPQHF. CDR3 coding DNA: TGTGCCAGCAGGATAGGACAGTTTAACAATCAGCCCCAGCATTTT.

The rearrangement joins TRBV4-2 to TRBJ2-3, with a weak D call TRBD2 (7 bases). V dropped 4 bases and J dropped 0 bases, with 14 bases sitting between them. The CDR3 covers 16 residues. Germline V gene lookup returns CDR1 LGHNA and CDR2 YNFKEQ. CDR3 sequence reads: CASSPGRGGSTDTQYF. Written as DNA, the CDR3 is TGTGCCAGCAGCCCCGGAAGGGGGGGGAGCACAGATACGCAGTATTTT.

CDR3 nucleotides: TGTGCCAGCAGCCAAGAGGGGACAGATTACAATGAGCAGTTCTTC. Translated: CASSQEGTDYNEQFF. This sequence joins TRBV3-1 (or the pseudogene TRBV3-2) and TRBJ2-1, with 7 bases fitting TRBD1. Germline CDR1 LGHDT, CDR2 YNNKEL (reference sequence). CDR3 length: 15 amino acids. V gave up 0 bases and J gave up 4 bases; unmatched junction bases: 3.

V gene TRBV4-1 combines with J gene TRBJ2-2, with D possibly matching TRBD1 (6 bases). Germline-derived CDR1 and CDR2 are MGHRA and YSYEKL. The CDR3 totals 15 residues. Between the trimmed V and J ends, which lost 3 bases and 0 bases, there was a span of 8 bases. CDR3 sequence: CASSQDRTNTGELFF. DNA of the CDR3: TGCGCCAGCAGCCAGGACAGAACGAACACCGGGGAGCTGTTTTTT.

V and J are TRBV4-2 and TRBJ1-1, with D hard to call. Germline values: CDR1 LGHNA, CDR2 YNFKEQ. The CDR3 is 17 amino acids. Trimming took 2 bases from V and 1 from J, leaving 17 bases between them. The CDR3 DNA follows: TGTGCCAGCAGCCAATCCTCCCTGGGGAGGGAGAACACTGAAGCTTTCTTT. Translation gives CASSQSSLGRENTEAFF.

This clone was found once. This chain connects TRBV7-2 to TRBJ2-2; TRBD2 aligns across 7 bases. The germline V gene encodes CDR1 SGHTA and CDR2 FQGNSA. The CDR3 extends over 16 amino acids. J gave up 3 bases and V 1 base, and 5 bases lay outside the gene matches. DNA for the CDR3: TGTGCCAGCAGCTTAGGGCGGGGGTTGGACACCGGGGAGCTGTTTTTT. Translating it yields CASSLGRGLDTGELFF.

The chain has TRBV2 and TRBJ2-3, with D possibly TRBD2 on 6 matching bases. CDR1 is SNHLY and CDR2 is FYNNEI in the germline V gene. The V end lost 11 bases, the J end lost 5 bases, and 17 bases lay between the germline ends. There are 13 residues in the CDR3. CDR3 bases: TGTGCCGTCCGAAGGGAGGTGGGAGATACGCAGTATTTT. Protein sequence: CAVRREVGDTQYF.

This clone was seen a few times. V is TRBV4-2 and J is TRBJ1-4; 7 positions agree with TRBD1. The V and J ends lost 5 bases and 5 bases, in that order; junction bases with no gene match: 11. Germline-derived CDR1 and CDR2 are LGHNA and YNFKEQ. The CDR3 has 16 amino acids. Here the CDR3 DNA reads TGTGCCAGCAGCTCGCCCGCCAGGGGGGCGAATGAAAAACTGTTTTTT. Its protein product is CASSSPARGANEKLFF.

The genes are TRBV18 and TRBJ2-3; perhaps TRBD2 as D (5 bases). CDR1 is KGHSH, CDR2 LQKENI, per germline. V lost 3 bases and J lost 0, with 16 bases in between. This CDR3 comprises 17 residues. CDR3 amino acids: CASSPRGPETSTDTQYF. The CDR3 DNA follows: TGTGCCAGCTCACCCCGGGGTCCCGAGACTAGCACAGATACGCAGTATTTT.

J is TRBJ2-7 and V is TRBV6-5, with D tentatively TRBD1 (6 bases). The CDR3 loop spans 14 amino acids. V was trimmed by 7 bases and J by 2 bases, leaving 15 bases between them. Germline lookup yields CDR1 MNHEY and CDR2 SVGAGI. The CDR3 sequence: CASNSQGLAYEQYF. Written as DNA, the CDR3 is TGTGCCAGCAATTCACAGGGTTTGGCCTACGAGCAGTACTTC.

The chain joins TRBV19 to TRBJ2-2, with unresolved D. Germline V gene data show CDR1 as LNHDA and CDR2 as SQIVND (reference sequence). This CDR3 comprises 15 residues. Trimming left V 6 bases short and J 1 base short, with 12 bases between. In DNA form, the CDR3 reads TGTGCCAGTAGCCCGACATCGATGAACACCGGGGAGCTGTTTTTT. Translated: CASSPTSMNTGELFF.

This chain connects TRBV2 to TRBJ1-5; D possibly corresponds to TRBD1 (6 bases). Germline-derived CDR1 and CDR2 are SNHLY and FYNNEI. Trimming left V 9 bases short and J 0 bases short, with 15 bases between. The CDR3 is 15 residues long. CDR3 DNA: TGTGCCAGTGCCGCAGGGGATTATAGCAATCAGCCCCAGCATTTT. Its protein product is CASAAGDYSNQPQHF.

This chain's CDR3 is CASSPVPGGVGGYTF. The CDR3 DNA follows: TGTGCCAGCAGCCCGGTCCCGGGGGGTGTTGGTGGCTACACCTTC. The rearrangement uses TRBV5-6 and TRBJ1-2; perhaps TRBD1 as D (5 bases). The CDR3 contains 15 residues. Germline V gene sequence: CDR1 SGHDT, CDR2 YYEEEE. V lost 4 bases to trimming and J lost 7 bases, with 20 bases between them.

The chain employs TRBV6-5 and TRBJ1-2; D possibly corresponds to TRBD1 (5 bases). The CDR3 covers 13 residues. V lost 5 bases and J 4 bases, leaving 11 bases between the germline ends. Per germline, CDR1 MNHEY and CDR2 SVGAGI. This CDR3 reads CASSTPGPYGYTF. The CDR3 coding sequence is TGTGCCAGCAGTACGCCAGGGCCCTATGGCTACACCTTC.

The rearrangement joins TRBV28 to TRBJ1-3, with D perhaps TRBD1 (5 bases). V was clipped by 8 bases and J by 4 bases, with 18 bases between them. The CDR3 extends over 15 amino acids. Germline V gene sequence: CDR1 MDHEN, CDR2 SYDVKM. This CDR3 reads CASSPGGTGGNTIYF. CDR3 bases: TGTGCCAGCTCCCCGGGAGGGACGGGAGGAAACACCATATATTTT.

The chain combines TRBV24-1 with TRBJ2-3; TRBD1 might be the D (6 bases). Germline V gene sequence: CDR1 KGHDR, CDR2 SFDVKD. The V end was cut by 10 bases, the J end by 0 bases, with 16 bases between. The CDR3 contains 15 residues. CDR3 region: CATNEGGTSTDTQYF. The CDR3 DNA sequence: TGTGCCACAAACGAAGGGGGAACTAGCACAGATACGCAGTATTTT.

V and J are TRBV28 and TRBJ1-5; D gene uncertain. Germline CDR1 reads MDHEN; CDR2 reads SYDVKM. V was cut by 6 bases and J by 6 bases, with 12 bases left in between. This CDR3 region has 13 residues. The CDR3 sequence: CASSEGNGQPQHF. Here the CDR3 DNA reads TGTGCCAGCAGCGAGGGAAATGGTCAGCCCCAGCATTTT.

This clone has only a few counts. This sequence joins TRBV10-3 and TRBJ1-2; 8 nucleotides agree with TRBD1. Germline values: CDR1 ENHRY, CDR2 SYGVKD. The V and J ends lost 4 bases and 3 bases, in that order; junction bases with no gene match: 10. The CDR3 loop spans 16 amino acids. The CDR3 DNA reads TGTGCCATCAGTGGGGACAGGTTCCTTTCCGACTATGGCTACACCTTC. It specifies CAISGDRFLSDYGYTF.

The chain employs TRBV5-1 and TRBJ1-4; the D is unclear. Trimming left V 0 bases short and J 0 bases short, with 3 bases between. Germline V gene sequence: CDR1 SGHRS, CDR2 YFSETQ. The CDR3 has 14 amino acids. The CDR3 region is CASSLAATNEKLFF. The CDR3 DNA is TGCGCCAGCAGCTTGGCAGCAACTAATGAAAAACTGTTTTTT.

The chain combines TRBV16 with TRBJ2-1; TRBD1 aligns across 11 bases. V lost 4 bases and J lost 4; bases outside the gene matches: 3. There are 15 residues in the CDR3. The germline gives CDR1 KGHSY, CDR2 FQNENV. CDR3 residues: CASSPGQGAYNEQFF. The CDR3 DNA reads TGTGCCAGCAGCCCCGGACAGGGGGCATACAATGAGCAGTTCTTC.

The genes are TRBV5-6 and TRBJ2-2; D is unresolved. CDR3 size: 13 residues. Germline V gene sequence: CDR1 SGHDT, CDR2 YYEEEE. V was pared by 3 bases and J by 1 base, with 4 bases between. CDR3 sequence reads: CASSSGNTGELFF. In DNA form, the CDR3 reads TGTGCCAGCAGCTCAGGGAACACCGGGGAGCTGTTTTTT.

The chain couples TRBV5-1 to TRBJ2-3, with D maybe TRBD1 (6 bases). CDR1 and CDR2 (germline): SGHRS, YFSETQ. V was pared by 3 bases and J by 2 bases, with 16 bases between. The CDR3 covers 16 residues. The CDR3 here is CASSSLPGQNTDTQYF. The CDR3 nucleotides are TGCGCCAGCAGCTCCCTTCCGGGACAAAACACAGATACGCAGTATTTT. Supplemented by reference TRBV5-1 and TRBJ2-3, the full variable domain reads KAGVTQTPRYLIKTRGQQVTLSCSPISGHRSVSWYQQTPGQGLQFLFEYFSETQRNKGNFPGRFSGRQFSNSRSEMNVSTLELGDSALYLCASSSLPGQNTDTQYFGPGTRLTVL.